The source of this TCR beta chain is a study of blood T cell repertoires in COVID-19 (dated by TCRdb to 2020 to 2022). Describing the broader study: The collaborator samples originated in the United States, Italy and Spain and spanned the acute and convalescent phases of COVID-19. The prospective study material was composed of cDNA or gDNA derived from T cells, B-cell-depleted T cells, or PBMCs. The dataset comprised deeply sampled blood TCRbeta repertoires from subjects exposed to, actively infected with, or recovered from COVID-19. A freely available public database, intended as a resource for researchers studying the immune response to SARS-CoV-2, is where the repertoires were released. The samples were drawn from the first 160 participants of the ongoing ImmuneRACE study and from 1,254 subjects provided by 6 global collaborators. A de-identified subject ID, COVID-19 status, age in years and sex were almost always included in the sample metadata. Where available, HLA class I and class II types were obtained from metadata supplied by the sample provider rather than from assay-based typing.

TCRbeta CDR3 regions were amplified from genomic DNA by means of the immunoSEQ Assay, a bias-controlled multiplex PCR. The paper's data handling went like this. The number of nucleated cells in each sample was estimated by amplification of reference gene primers within the assay. To quantify the absolute abundance of each unique TCRbeta CDR3 rearrangement, sequence reads were collapsed and filtered. For each sample, productive Simpson clonality was calculated by taking the square root of Simpson's diversity index across productive rearrangements. TCRdb stores this immuneACCESS table with in-frame sequences only. Part of the clones is absent; in the studies checked, under half of the shortfall reflects unresolved V genes, and no reason is known for the rest. The V and J calls and clone size were taken over from that table, and D and trimming were inferred from the DNA. This sample gives over 110,000 clones in total; around 80% of them show up just once. Approximately 3.6% of the sample lies in the top ten.

The cysteine opens and the phenylalanine closes a CDR3 of 14 amino acids. CDR3 DNA is the only sequence kept; it has 42 bases, read in frame from the first base. CDR1 and CDR2, per the germline V gene (reference sequence), are MNHNY and SVGAGI. Ends trimmed: V by 4 bases, J by 5 bases; bases unmatched to a gene: 6. General conclusions and limits of the study: The quantity of clinical and demographic metadata differed by source and by participant and was supplied without curation.

Whole blood was collected in K2EDTA tubes by collaborating institutions according to the institutions' own protocols. For TCRbeta analysis, collaborators shipped samples as frozen whole blood, isolated PBMCs, or DNA extracted from either of those sample types. A word on this clone: The target of this receptor is not known. No much larger clone is present one base from it, and per-base qualities are unavailable.

This chain is built from TRBV6-6 and TRBJ2-7; 9 middle bases align to TRBD1. The specimen sequenced was peripheral blood. The TCR originated in a man in his fifties or sixties with acute or convalescent COVID-19. This receptor has the CDR3 CASSSTRQGDEQYF. The sequence in DNA is TGTGCCAGCAGTTCCACACGACAGGGGGACGAGCAGTACTTC.